In this sample, the clone carrying this T cell receptor (beta chain) turned up once. The sample belongs to a study of blood T cell repertoires in COVID-19. Background on the study: The origin of the acute and convalescent COVID-19 samples was the United States, Italy and Spain. The cDNA or gDNA used as material had been derived from T cells, B-cell-depleted T cells, or PBMCs.

Per the original data handling: It was from reference gene primer amplification that nucleated cell counts were estimated. Libraries were prepared by immunoSEQ multiplex PCR; TCRdb keeps only in-frame clonotypes and omits some of them. V and J calls and clone size are as listed in that table; D and trimming were resolved from the DNA. The profile shows roughly 260,000 clones, approximately 81% of them singletons. The CDR3 loop spans 14 amino acids. Between the trimmed V and J ends, which lost 4 bases and 0 bases, there was a span of 9 bases. Germline loops: CDR1 MNHEY, CDR2 SVGEGT. V usage is TRBV6-2 or TRBV6-3 and J usage is TRBJ1-1; D ambiguous. This TCR derives from a woman aged 18-29 years with acute or convalescent COVID-19. Sequencing used peripheral blood. This CDR3 is CASSLFDMNTEAFF. CDR3 nucleotides: TGTGCCAGCAGTTTGTTCGACATGAACACTGAAGCTTTCTTT.